A single sample gave rise to the 20 T cell receptor beta chains below, sequenced in a study of T cell responses to AZD1222 COVID-19 vaccine. Sequencing used immunoSEQ multiplex PCR; TCRdb keeps in-frame clones, though not all of them. Of 95,000 to 100,000 clones in the sample, roughly 87% are singletons; the top ten hold approximately 17%. The sample in question was peripheral blood, obtained on day 0 of AZD1222 vaccination. Receptors were obtained from an adult in good health.

This clone is a singleton in its sample. The chain combines TRBV5-1 with TRBJ1-1; no reliable D call. CDR3 length equals 13 residues. Trimming removed 3 bases from V and 11 bases from J, with 17 bases in between. CDR1 SGHRS and CDR2 YFSETQ come from the germline V gene. Here the CDR3 reads CASSSGKDLGAFF. CDR3 DNA sequence: TGCGCCAGCAGCTCGGGCAAGGACCTCGGGGCTTTCTTT.

About this clone itself: The junction departs from the called germline gene at one end, perhaps through a read error. This rearrangement joins TRBV6-5 to TRBJ1-5; D might be TRBD1 (6 bases). Germline V gives CDR1 MNHEY, CDR2 SVGAGI. This CDR3 has 14 residues. The CDR3 DNA sequence: TGTGCCAACAGTCGAAACAGGGAGGGTCAGCCCCAGCATTTT. It yields the protein CANSRNREGQPQHF.

The chain links TRBV7-2 to TRBJ2-1, with 9 bases aligning to TRBD2. CDR1 is SGHTA and CDR2 is FQGNSA in the germline V gene. The CDR3 runs 17 residues. Trimming cost V 2 bases and J 2 bases; bases outside gene matches: 7. For the CDR3, the DNA is TGTGCCAGCAGCTTACAAGCGGGAGGCCCACCCTACAATGAGCAGTTCTTC. Translated, it gives CASSLQAGGPPYNEQFF.

This sequence joins TRBV4-1 and TRBJ1-2; 7 bases are shared with TRBD1. Germline-derived CDR1 and CDR2 are MGHRA and YSYEKL. The V segment lost 4 bases and the J segment 2 bases; nucleotides outside the gene matches: 7. The CDR3 sequence is 15 residues long. The DNA for the CDR3 is TGCGCCAGCAGCCCAAACACGGGACAGAACTATGGCTACACCTTC. Its translation: CASSPNTGQNYGYTF.

The chain uses TRBV2 and TRBJ1-2, with no clear D. The CDR3 is 13 amino acids. CDR1 and CDR2 (germline): SNHLY, FYNNEI. Trimming took off 3 bases at V and 6 bases at J, with 11 bases between the two ends. The CDR3 sequence is CASSEVPGDGYTF. CDR3 sequence (DNA): TGTGCCAGCAGTGAGGTGCCAGGTGATGGCTACACCTTC.

The chain has TRBV19 and TRBJ2-6, with a weak D call TRBD2 (6 bases). The CDR3 covers 18 residues. Germline V gives CDR1 LNHDA, CDR2 SQIVND (reference sequence). V lost 4 bases to trimming and J lost 2 bases, with 18 bases between them. The CDR3 DNA follows: TGTGCCAGTAGTAGGACCGGGAGCAGTTTCGCTGGGGCCAACGTCCTGACTTTC. Protein: CASSRTGSSFAGANVLTF.

This clone was found a few times. This chain connects TRBV5-1 to TRBJ2-2; D not resolved. Germline V gene data show CDR1 as SGHRS and CDR2 as YFSETQ. Trimming stripped 0 bases from V and 4 bases from J, with 10 bases between. The CDR3 spans 15 residues. The CDR3, as DNA: TGCGCCAGCAGCTTGGGTTCAGGCGTCACCGGGGAGCTGTTTTTT. It encodes CASSLGSGVTGELFF.

This clone has only one observation. The V and J genes are TRBV5-6 and TRBJ1-1, with D uncertain. CDR1 and CDR2 from the germline V gene are SGHDT and YYEEEE. This CDR3 is 14 amino acids long. V lost 2 bases to trimming and J lost 1 base, with 9 bases between them. CDR3 in amino acids: CASSFLQRNTEAFF. CDR3 nucleotide sequence: TGTGCCAGCAGCTTTTTACAACGGAACACTGAAGCTTTCTTT.

On this clone: The same CDR3 also results from other DNA sequences found in this sample. The chain is built from TRBV5-1 and TRBJ1-1, with a possible D match to TRBD1 (5 bases). The CDR3 is 13 amino acids. The germline gives CDR1 SGHRS, CDR2 YFSETQ. The germline V and J ends were trimmed by 3 bases and 2 bases, with 8 bases remaining between them. This CDR3 is CASSSQVNTEAFF. CDR3 sequence (DNA): TGCGCCAGCAGCTCACAGGTTAACACTGAAGCTTTCTTT. The whole variable domain, filled in from reference TRBV5-1 and TRBJ1-1, reads KAGVTQTPRYLIKTRGQQVTLSCSPISGHRSVSWYQQTPGQGLQFLFEYFSETQRNKGNFPGRFSGRQFSNSRSEMNVSTLELGDSALYLCASSSQVNTEAFFGQGTRLTVV.

This chain joins TRBV6-5 and TRBJ1-5; D call uncertain. Germline values: CDR1 MNHEY, CDR2 SVGAGI. The CDR3 totals 14 residues. With 5 bases removed from V and 0 bases from J, the gap between germline ends came to 8 bases. This CDR3 is CASSTDGSNQPQHF. As DNA, the CDR3 is TGTGCCAGCAGTACGGACGGTAGCAATCAGCCCCAGCATTTT.

J is TRBJ2-3 and V is TRBV5-4, with D hard to call. The CDR3 length is 13 residues. V lost 1 base to trimming and J lost 2 bases, with 5 bases between them. Looked up from germline, CDR1 is SGHNT and CDR2 is YYREEE (reference sequence). The CDR3 spells CASSLLVTDTQYF. The CDR3 DNA reads as TGTGCCAGCAGCTTGCTCGTCACAGATACGCAGTATTTT.

The chain combines TRBV11-3 with TRBJ2-7, with D possibly being TRBD2 (7 bases). In germline, CDR1 is SGHNT, CDR2 YENEEA. CDR3 size: 15 residues. V dropped 5 bases and J dropped 2 bases, with 16 bases sitting between them. CDR3 loop: CASSTGGGPTYEQYF. The CDR3 bases are TGTGCCAGCAGCACGGGCGGGGGCCCTACCTACGAGCAGTACTTC.

V and J are TRBV7-8 and TRBJ1-3, with TRBD1 matching over 7 bases. V lost 5 bases, J lost 4 bases, and 5 bases stayed unmatched. Germline CDR1 reads SGHVS; CDR2 reads FQNEAQ. The CDR3 is 14 amino acids. Here the CDR3 reads CASSQDRLGNTIYF. The CDR3 DNA follows: TGTGCCAGCAGCCAGGACAGGCTAGGAAACACCATATATTTT.

V gene TRBV5-5 combines with J gene TRBJ2-7, with TRBD2 matching over 7 bases. V shed 5 bases and J 0 bases; nucleotides not matched to a gene: 5. Germline V gene sequence: CDR1 SGHKS, CDR2 YYEKEE (reference sequence). The CDR3 is made up of 14 amino acids. CDR3 protein: CASSGGDVSYEQYF. For the CDR3, the DNA is TGTGCCAGCAGTGGGGGGGACGTCTCCTACGAGCAGTACTTC.

The chain has TRBV30 and TRBJ1-1; 10 nucleotides match TRBD1. In germline, CDR1 is GTSNPN, CDR2 SVGIG (reference sequence). The ends lost 0 bases at V and 13 bases at J; junction bases unmatched: 14. CDR3 length equals 15 residues. Here the CDR3 DNA reads TGTGCCTGGAGTGTAGTGGACAGGGGGACCCTCAGTCATTTCTTT. Translating gives CAWSVVDRGTLSHFF. Filled out from reference TRBV30 and TRBJ1-1, the complete variable domain reads SQTIHQWPATLVQPVGSPLSLECTVEGTSNPNLYWYRQAAGRGLQLLFYSVGIGQISSEVPQNLSASRPQDRQFILSSKKLLLSDSGFYLCAWSVVDRGTLSHFFGQGTRLTVV.

This clone was recorded only once. J is TRBJ1-1 and V is TRBV9; maybe TRBD1 (6 bases). Trimming took 4 bases from V and 7 from J, leaving 20 bases between them. Germline V gives CDR1 SGDLS, CDR2 YYNGEE. The CDR3 extends over 15 amino acids. CDR3 nucleotides: TGTGCCAGCAGCCCCCAGACAGGTGACCCTCTTGAAGCTTTCTTT. This translates into CASSPQTGDPLEAFF.

This clone was found once. This sequence joins TRBV18 and TRBJ2-1; 8 nucleotides align to TRBD2. CDR3 length: 18 amino acids. Germline assignment: CDR1 KGHSH and CDR2 LQKENI. Trimming removed 0 bases from V and 0 bases from J; junction bases left unmatched: 7. Written as DNA, the CDR3 is TGTGCCAGCTCACCACCGTCCGAGCGGGAGCGCTCCTACAATGAGCAGTTCTTC. This gives the protein CASSPPSERERSYNEQFF.

The rearrangement links TRBV12-3 or TRBV12-4 to TRBJ1-5; no clear D. The CDR3 is 12 residues long. The V gene lost 1 base and the J gene lost 5 bases, with 3 bases spanning the gap. As DNA, the CDR3 is TGTGCCAGCAGTTTAGAACATCAGCCCCAGCATTTT. The encoded protein is CASSLEHQPQHF.

This clone was found once. V and J are TRBV5-6 and TRBJ1-1; no clear D gene. The germline gives CDR1 SGHDT, CDR2 YYEEEE. The CDR3 loop spans 13 amino acids. V lost 2 bases to trimming and J lost 4 bases, with 9 bases between them. CDR3 residues: CASSFRVGTEAFF. The CDR3 DNA sequence: TGTGCCAGCAGCTTCCGGGTGGGCACTGAAGCTTTCTTT.

The chain joins TRBV2 to TRBJ1-1; TRBD1 is a possible D gene (6 bases). Trimming left V 6 bases short and J 11 bases short, with 16 bases between. CDR3 size: 12 residues. Per the germline V gene, CDR1 is SNHLY and CDR2 is FYNNEI. The CDR3 DNA follows: TGTGCCAGCAGCATGACAGGCGGCGGGGCTTTCTTT. Its translation: CASSMTGGGAFF.